The entry that follows covers one T cell receptor (beta chain) sequence. Its antigen is as yet unknown. These data originate in a study of CXCR3-negative and CXCR3-positive naive CD8 T cells. Study observations and caveats: After cryopreservation, expression of CXCR3 was partially reduced, and most assays were run with fresh PBMCs. Diversity ran similarly high across both naive subsets but far lower in memory CD8+ cells. Hydrophobicity of TRB CDR3s was greater in CXCR3-positive naive cells than in CXCR3-negative naive cells.

CD45RO-CCR7+CD27+CD95- marked naive CD8+ T cells. The libraries of TRB cDNA were constructed through 5' RACE using UMI labels. For each CDR3 protein, TCRdb gives one entry from its re-call of the 5' RACE reads, without DNA. This sample lists some 67,000 distinct CDR3 sequences; its ten largest clones have about 1.5%. The CDR3 spans 17 residues. Germline V gene lookup returns CDR1 SNHLY and CDR2 FYNNEI. The chain carries TRBV2 and TRBJ2-1; TCRdb outputs TRBD1, but without DNA this stays unchecked. The TCR was taken from a human donor in good health. Some clones in this sample may be carry-over from other donors' samples. The sample taken for sequencing was naive CXCR3- CD8+ T cells from blood. Subset of the sample: CD45RO-CCR7+CD27+CD95- naive CD8+ T cells lacking CXCR3 (TNR3-). CDR3 sequence: CASSGSIGTGDYNEQFF.